This T cell receptor (beta chain) was profiled in a study of T cells in localized non-small cell lung cancer. Points from the study as a whole: Adjacent lung held a median 57 of the top 100 tumor clones.

TCRdb's copy holds only in-frame clones and misses some; the assay was immunoSEQ multiplex PCR. The profile shows 15,000 to 25,000 clones, around 90% of them singletons. Worth noting for this clone: Its cognate antigen is unknown.

V was pared by 5 bases and J by 5 bases, with 13 bases between. Germline V lookup: CDR1 SGHTA, CDR2 FQGNSA. The CDR3 spans 13 residues. This clonotype was sampled from a male donor older than 55 with stage I squamous cell lung carcinoma. The chain uses TRBV7-2 and TRBJ2-7; D ambiguous. The sample was peripheral blood, taken before any cancer treatment. This CDR3 reads CASSPGPLDEQYF. In DNA, the CDR3 is TGTGCCAGCAGCCCCGGTCCCCTCGACGAGCAGTACTTC.